This T cell receptor beta chain was sequenced during a study of type 1 regulatory T cells (dated by TCRdb to the early 2020s). At the level of the whole study: An in vitro protocol by which a Tr1-enriched, alloantigen-specific CD4 T cell product named T-allo10 was generated was characterized in the study. Patients with hematological malignancies who were receiving allogeneic hematopoietic stem cell transplantation were the group in which T-allo10 was being clinically evaluated. The paper as a whole reports these results and caveats: Compared with non-Tr1 cells, Tr1 cells had a narrower TCR repertoire, and the study took this difference to reflect clonal expansion driven by alloantigen.

The junction carries 16 bases between V and J, which are trimmed by 6 bases and 2 bases respectively. The cysteine opens and the phenylalanine closes a CDR3 of 15 amino acids. The entry retains the CDR3 DNA only, 45 bases that are in frame from base 1. The germline V gene sets CDR1 to ENHRY and CDR2 to SYGVKD. The sequencing machine was an Illumina MiSeq. TCRdb trimmed public reads at Q25 via fastp, called clones via MiXCR and kept in-frame beta chains. Merged by CDR3 protein, the rows form single entries marked with the most common genes and DNA. The sample contains about 62,000 distinct CDR3 sequences, 62% of them found a single time. The top ten hold 1.8% of the sample. Comments on this clonotype: The clone's antigen remains unknown. No per-base quality is available; no much larger clone lies one base away.

The sequence is built from TRBV10-3 and TRBJ1-2; possibly the D gene is TRBD1, per 6 matching bases. The specimen sequenced was cultured non-Tr1 T cells, either the whole culture or a sorted T cell fraction (not recorded which). The cell subset or site label of this sample denotes: non-Tr1 population from the T-allo10 product. This receptor was taken from a human donor in good health. The CDR3 is CAISDTDRKNYGYTF. The DNA sequence is as follows: TGTGCCATCAGCGACACGGACAGAAAGAACTATGGCTACACCTTC.